Sequencing of this TCR beta chain was carried out in a study of blood T cell repertoires in COVID-19. Per the germline V gene, CDR1 is SNHLY and CDR2 is FYNNEI. This CDR3 spans 14 amino acids. Trimming cost V 6 bases and J 0 bases; bases outside gene matches: 2. This table comes from immunoSEQ multiplex PCR, and its TCRdb copy is limited to in-frame clones, with some not included. The sample has 220,000 or so clones; roughly 84% are singletons. Sequenced input: PBMCs or T cells enriched from blood (not recorded which). This rearrangement joins TRBV2 to TRBJ2-3, with 8 bases identical to TRBD1. This TCR derives from a woman aged 40 to 55 who had recovered from COVID-19. The CDR3 spells CASRGTGSTDTQYF. The CDR3 region has the DNA TGTGCCAGCAGGGGGACAGGAAGCACAGATACGCAGTATTTT.